The present entry profiles one T cell receptor (beta chain) with its context. V dropped 0 bases and J dropped 4 bases, with 10 bases sitting between them. The CDR3 is 14 amino acids. Germline V CDR1 and CDR2: SGHRS, YFSETQ. This record comes from a study of T cells after yellow fever vaccination. A universal primer site and UMIs were added as TCR cDNA was made by 5'RACE template switching. TCRdb recomputed calls from the 5' RACE reads with MiXCR, one row per CDR3 protein. The table records hundreds of thousands of distinct CDR3 sequences, roughly 14% of them present only once. The sequencing here drew on PBMCs, taken on the day of the yellow fever booster vaccination. This sequence was found in a man aged 30-40 years who received the YFV17D yellow fever vaccine. The rearrangement joins TRBV5-1 to TRBJ2-5, with TRBD1 as a possible D gene (6 bases). This CDR3 reads CASSLEQGPETQYF. The CDR3 bases are TGCGCCAGCAGCTTGGAACAGGGACCAGAGACCCAGTACTTC.